This T cell receptor beta chain is from a study of T cells in Graves' hyperthyroidism and ophthalmopathy. Progressors' blood was drawn at hyperthyroidism diagnosis, before ophthalmopathy symptoms. TCR beta CDR3 regions were amplified from RNA transcripts. HTBI primers were employed in a first-round RT-PCR of the TCR CDR3. TCRdb reprocessed the multiplex PCR reads via MiXCR and lists one record per CDR3 protein. The table lists 280,000 or so distinct CDR3 sequences, under 30% of them singletons. The trim removed 0 bases at V and 1 base at J, leaving 8 bases unmatched. This CDR3 is 17 amino acids long. Germline assignment: CDR1 SGHRS and CDR2 YFSETQ. There are many counts of this clonotype.

This sequence originates from a man aged 35 to 55 with Graves' hyperthyroidism that later progressed to Graves' ophthalmopathy. The specimen sequenced was blood. The V gene is TRBV5-1, the J gene TRBJ2-5, with TRBD2 matching 8 bases. CDR3 bases: TGCGCCAGCAGCTTGGGAGGAGCGGGAGTGATCCAAGAGACCCAGTACTTC. Translated: CASSLGGAGVIQETQYF.